This entry is about one TCR beta chain. Trimming at V came to 2 bases and at J to 6 bases, leaving 5 bases not matched to a gene. Germline lookup yields CDR1 KGHSH and CDR2 LQKENI. The CDR3 consists of 15 residues. The data were taken from a study of cytomegalovirus exposure and HLA in healthy donors. At the level of the study: Sequencing of 150 million to 200 million T cells in an earlier analysis found 100 million or so unique TCR beta sequences.

PCR amplification relied on 60 Vbeta primers (plus 13 Jbeta primers). Method: immunoSEQ multiplex PCR; TCRdb's copy keeps in-frame clones and lacks some. Among some 140,000 clones listed, over 50% were seen once. Sequencing used PBMCs. This receptor was obtained from a human donor in good health. J is TRBJ1-5 and V is TRBV18; 9 nucleotides line up with TRBD1. CDR3 bases: TGTGCCAGCTCACCAGGGACAGGGAATGTTCAGCCCCAGCATTTT. It encodes CASSPGTGNVQPQHF.